A single TCR beta chain is shown here with its context. The antigen is undetermined. The data were obtained in a study of T cells and Merkel cell carcinoma outcomes. Sequencing used immunoSEQ multiplex PCR; TCRdb keeps in-frame clones, though not all of them. The sample lists 9,000 to 15,000 clones, about 95% occurring once. Study-wide points: Repertoire plus T-cell density reportedly predicted Merkel cell carcinoma outcomes.

The sequencing input was tumor tissue from Merkel cell carcinoma. This TCR derives from a human donor with Merkel cell carcinoma.

The CDR3 region is CASSFPGPLEEQFF. DNA for the CDR3: TGTGCCAGCAGTTTCCCGGGACCGCTCGAAGAGCAGTTCTTC. The chain is built from TRBV27 and TRBJ2-1; D is tentatively TRBD1 or TRBD2 (5 bases each). V lost 3 bases to trimming and J lost 10 bases, with 16 bases between them. Germline V CDR1 and CDR2: MNHEY, SMNVEV (reference sequence). CDR3 length: 14 amino acids.